These 26 T cell receptor beta chains originate from one sample sequenced in a study of T cells in Graves' hyperthyroidism and ophthalmopathy. Amplified regions were TCR beta CDR3 sequences from RNA transcripts. The HTBI primer set served for first-round RT-PCR of the TCR CDR3. TCRdb independently ran MiXCR on the multiplex PCR reads; one entry per CDR3 protein. This sample has 410,000 or so distinct CDR3 sequences, with roughly 15% found just once. Sequencing was performed on blood. These receptor sequences come from a man aged 18 to 35 with Graves' ophthalmopathy.

The V call is TRBV4-2, the J call TRBJ2-1; 8 bases are shared with TRBD2. Germline assignment: CDR1 LGHNA and CDR2 YNFKEQ. The CDR3 has 15 amino acids. The V and J ends lost 2 bases and 7 bases, in that order; junction bases with no gene match: 7. The CDR3: CASSQNAGGYNEQFF. The CDR3 DNA follows: TGTGCCAGCAGCCAAAACGCGGGGGGCTATAATGAGCAGTTCTTC.

This clonotype has ten or more counts. The chain uses TRBV12-3 or TRBV12-4 and TRBJ2-3; tentative D call: TRBD1 (6 bases). The ends were cut back, 10 bases at V and 0 bases at J, with 14 bases in the middle. CDR3 length equals 14 residues. The CDR3 bases are TGTGCCACCGTAGGGGGTTGGAGCACAGATACGCAGTATTTT. Protein product: CATVGGWSTDTQYF.

This clonotype was seen a few times. The rearrangement links TRBV4-1 to TRBJ2-7; D possibly corresponds to TRBD1 (5 bases). This CDR3 has 14 amino acids. The V end lost 3 bases, the J end lost 2 bases, and 11 bases lay between the germline ends. The germline V gene encodes CDR1 MGHRA and CDR2 YSYEKL. CDR3 coding DNA: TGCGCCAGCAGCCAGTCAGGGTTGACCTACGAGCAGTACTTC. Translated: CASSQSGLTYEQYF.

This clonotype was seen a handful of times. CDR3 region: CASSVAVSYEQYF. The CDR3 DNA follows: TGTGCCAGCAGCGTAGCAGTCTCCTACGAGCAGTACTTC. The chain joins TRBV9 to TRBJ2-7, with unresolved D. The V and J ends lost 0 bases and 0 bases respectively, with 4 bases between them. CDR1 is SGDLS and CDR2 is YYNGEE in the germline V gene. The CDR3 runs 13 residues.

The table lists this clonotype with a few counts. This chain connects TRBV19 to TRBJ1-5, with a possible D match to TRBD1 (5 bases). Trimming shortened V by 7 bases and J by 3 bases, and 16 bases separated the two germline ends. This CDR3 has 15 residues. The germline gives CDR1 LNHDA, CDR2 SQIVND (reference sequence). The CDR3 DNA reads as TGTGCCAGTACCATTTGGGGGGATTTCAATCAGCCCCAGCATTTT. Its protein is CASTIWGDFNQPQHF.

This chain joins TRBV13 and TRBJ1-2, with D maybe TRBD1 (5 bases). Germline assignment: CDR1 PRHDT and CDR2 FYEKMQ (reference sequence). V gave up 3 bases and J gave up 6 bases, with 14 bases separating them. There are 14 residues in the CDR3. CDR3 bases: TGTGCCAGCAGCTTTAGTCAGGGTGGGAATGGCTACACCTTC. Protein: CASSFSQGGNGYTF.

This clonotype was seen at least ten times. The chain is built from TRBV3-1 and TRBJ2-1; TRBD2 matches 8 bases. The V gene end was trimmed by 4 bases and the J gene end by 6 bases; junction bases not matched to a gene: 11. Germline values: CDR1 LGHDT, CDR2 YNNKEL (reference sequence). The CDR3 spans 16 residues. CDR3 DNA: TGTGCCAGCAGCCCGATTCGTCGGACTAGCAGCAATGAGCAGTTCTTC. It specifies CASSPIRRTSSNEQFF.

In this sample, this clonotype turned up many times. V and J are TRBV7-9 and TRBJ1-1, with D perhaps matching TRBD1 (5 bases). The V gene lost 3 bases and the J gene lost 4 bases, with 15 bases spanning the gap. Germline CDR1 is SEHNR and CDR2 is FQNEAQ (reference sequence). This CDR3 is 15 amino acids long. The DNA for the CDR3 is TGTGCCAGCAGCTTCACCACCGGGGCTGGCACTGAAGCTTTCTTT. It translates to CASSFTTGAGTEAFF.

The V and J genes are TRBV3-1 and TRBJ1-3; no clear D gene. CDR1 LGHDT and CDR2 YNNKEL come from the germline V gene (reference sequence). V was cut by 4 bases and J by 8 bases, with 18 bases left in between. This CDR3 is 15 amino acids long. CDR3 sequence reads: CASSLNPGLGDTIYF. For the CDR3, the DNA is TGTGCCAGCAGCCTCAACCCAGGTCTCGGGGACACCATATATTTT.

This clonotype has a handful of counts. The rearrangement links TRBV5-5 to TRBJ2-2; D perhaps matches TRBD2 (6 bases). Trimming pared 2 bases from V and 9 bases from J, leaving 17 bases between. The length of the CDR3 is 15 residues. Germline CDR1 reads SGHKS; CDR2 reads YYEKEE (reference sequence). CDR3 DNA sequence: TGTGCCAGCAGCTTATCGGGGGACCCCCTCCGGGAGCTGTTTTTT. Translated, it gives CASSLSGDPLRELFF.

This clonotype was seen only a few times. The genes are TRBV4-1 and TRBJ1-4; no clear D. The CDR3 runs 17 residues. V lost 3 bases and J 3 bases, leaving 17 bases between the germline ends. From germline, CDR1 is MGHRA and CDR2 YSYEKL. The CDR3: CASSQNPFSGSNEKLFF. DNA for the CDR3: TGCGCCAGCAGCCAGAATCCCTTTTCAGGATCTAATGAAAAACTGTTTTTT.

V is TRBV7-8 and J is TRBJ2-3; the D is unclear. This CDR3 is built from 14 residues. V was trimmed by 8 bases and J by 4 bases, leaving 16 bases between them. Per the germline V gene, CDR1 is SGHVS and CDR2 is FQNEAQ. As DNA, the CDR3 is TGTGCCAGCCGGCCGGAGACTCGTGCAGATACGCAGTATTTT. This gives the protein CASRPETRADTQYF. The full variable domain, in which reference TRBV7-8 and TRBJ2-3 provide the parts outside the CDR3, is GAGVSQSPRYKVAKRGQDVALRCDPISGHVSLFWYQQALGQGPEFLTYFQNEAQLDKSGLPSDRFFAERPEGSVSTLKIQRTQQEDSAVYLCASRPETRADTQYFGPGTRLTVL.

V is TRBV6-2 or TRBV6-3 and J is TRBJ2-5; 12 bases are a match to TRBD2. Germline assignment: CDR1 MNHEY and CDR2 SVGEGT. J was trimmed by 5 bases and V by 7 bases; bases with no gene match: 5. This CDR3 spans 14 amino acids. The DNA of the CDR3 is TGTGCCAGCACCCCTAGCGGGAGGGCGGAGACCCAGTACTTC. Encoded protein: CASTPSGRAETQYF.

This clonotype appeared once. A read error may be the cause here, since a much bigger clone is one base away. V gene TRBV6-2 or TRBV6-3 combines with J gene TRBJ2-3, with D tentatively TRBD2 (5 bases). Germline V gives CDR1 MNHEY, CDR2 SVGEGT. This CDR3 has 16 amino acids. The CDR3 nucleotides read TGTGCCAGCGGTTACTCGAACGGGATTGGCACAGATACGCAGTATTTT. It yields the protein CASGYSNGIGTDTQYF.

The chain uses TRBV3-1 and TRBJ1-1; D ambiguous. This CDR3 has 16 residues. The V gene's germline CDR1 is LGHDT and CDR2 YNNKEL (reference sequence). V was trimmed by 0 bases and J by 11 bases, leaving 22 bases between them. The CDR3 reads CASSQDLEVGGWRAFF. DNA for the CDR3: TGTGCCAGCAGCCAAGATTTAGAGGTGGGCGGGTGGCGGGCTTTCTTT.

This clonotype was picked up many times. The chain has TRBV27 and TRBJ2-2; perhaps TRBD1 as D (5 bases). The germline gives CDR1 MNHEY, CDR2 SMNVEV (reference sequence). This CDR3 spans 14 amino acids. Between the trimmed V and J ends, which lost 2 bases and 4 bases, there was a span of 8 bases. The CDR3 loop reads CASSLLQATGELFF. In DNA, the CDR3 is TGTGCCAGCAGTTTACTACAGGCCACCGGGGAGCTGTTTTTT.

This clonotype was recorded at least ten times. J is TRBJ1-1 and V is TRBV7-8, with D unresolved. V dropped 7 bases and J dropped 1 base, with 10 bases sitting between them. Germline V CDR1 and CDR2: SGHVS, FQNEAQ. The CDR3 consists of 13 residues. This CDR3 is CASIVNRNTEAFF. CDR3 nucleotide sequence: TGTGCCAGCATTGTAAACAGGAACACTGAAGCTTTCTTT. Based on the CDR3 plus reference TRBV7-8 and TRBJ1-1, the full variable domain is GAGVSQSPRYKVAKRGQDVALRCDPISGHVSLFWYQQALGQGPEFLTYFQNEAQLDKSGLPSDRFFAERPEGSVSTLKIQRTQQEDSAVYLCASIVNRNTEAFFGQGTRLTVV.

This clonotype has at least ten counts. The rearrangement links TRBV14 to TRBJ2-3; D may be TRBD1 (6 bases). CDR1 is SGHDN, CDR2 FVKESK, per germline. The CDR3 spans 17 residues. Deletions cut 2 bases from V and 0 bases from J, with 15 bases between. The CDR3: CASSQPTGSPSTDTQYF. CDR3 coding DNA: TGTGCCAGCAGCCAACCCACAGGGAGTCCTAGCACAGATACGCAGTATTTT. The full variable domain, with the rest looked up from reference TRBV14 and TRBJ2-3, is EAGVTQFPSHSVIEKGQTVTLRCDPISGHDNLYWYRRVMGKEIKFLLHFVKESKQDESGMPNNRFLAERTGGTYSTLKVQPAELEDSGVYFCASSQPTGSPSTDTQYFGPGTRLTVL.

This clonotype was seen at least ten times. V is TRBV6-1 and J is TRBJ1-6, with 8 positions matching TRBD1. The CDR3 loop spans 16 amino acids. V shed 5 bases and J 9 bases; nucleotides not matched to a gene: 12. Germline V gene sequence: CDR1 MNHNS, CDR2 SASEGT. CDR3 DNA sequence: TGTGCCAGCAGTTCGAATGGACAGGGATTGTCTTCACCCCTCCACTTT. Translated: CASSSNGQGLSSPLHF.

This clonotype was seen a few times. The chain links TRBV12-3 or TRBV12-4 to TRBJ2-1; 11 bases fit TRBD2. Trimming removed 5 bases from V and 2 bases from J; junction bases left unmatched: 5. The CDR3 has 16 residues. CDR3 nucleotide sequence: TGTGCCAGCAGTGCTCCTAGCGGGAGGACCTACAATGAGCAGTTCTTC. This gives the protein CASSAPSGRTYNEQFF.

This clonotype was seen at least ten times. The V and J genes are TRBV10-3 and TRBJ1-1, with D unresolved. The CDR3 spans 12 residues. Germline-derived CDR1 and CDR2 are ENHRY and SYGVKD. With 7 bases removed from V and 2 bases from J, the gap between germline ends came to 8 bases. The CDR3 here is CAIITENTEAFF. The DNA for the CDR3 is TGTGCCATCATCACAGAAAACACTGAAGCTTTCTTT.

This clonotype was counted only a few times. The chain is built from TRBV25-1 and TRBJ2-7; weak D call: TRBD2 (6 bases). V lost 1 base to trimming and J lost 0 bases, with 10 bases between them. The CDR3 has 15 residues. CDR1 and CDR2 (germline): MGHDK, SYGVNS. This chain's CDR3 is CASSESSSGSYEQYF. The CDR3 bases are TGTGCCAGCAGTGAATCTAGTAGCGGCTCCTACGAGCAGTACTTC.

This clonotype was picked up many times. The chain's CDR3 is CASSYEGRGDTQYF. DNA of the CDR3: TGTGCCAGCAGTTACGAGGGGAGAGGGGATACGCAGTATTTT. The chain links TRBV6-5 to TRBJ2-3, with D possibly called TRBD1 or TRBD2 (5 bases each). The CDR3 runs 14 residues. Per germline, CDR1 MNHEY and CDR2 SVGAGI. V lost 2 bases and J 6 bases, leaving 12 bases between the germline ends.

J is TRBJ2-3 and V is TRBV7-9; weak D call: TRBD1 (6 bases). Germline V gene data show CDR1 as SEHNR and CDR2 as FQNEAQ (reference sequence). The CDR3 is 15 amino acids. The V and J ends lost 3 bases and 1 base respectively, with 11 bases between them. Here the CDR3 reads CASSFGGQGTDTQYF. In nucleotides, the CDR3 is TGTGCCAGCAGCTTTGGGGGACAAGGCACAGATACGCAGTATTTT.

This chain connects TRBV25-1 to TRBJ2-6, with TRBD1 matching 9 bases. CDR3 length equals 21 residues. Trimming at V came to 2 bases and at J to 2 bases, leaving 16 bases not matched to a gene. Germline assignment: CDR1 MGHDK and CDR2 SYGVNS. The CDR3 protein is CASSEIRVGDRAFPGANVLTF. CDR3 coding DNA: TGTGCCAGCAGTGAAATTAGGGTAGGGGACAGGGCCTTCCCTGGGGCCAACGTCCTGACTTTC.

This clonotype came up many times. This sequence joins TRBV7-2 and TRBJ1-5; 9 bases are shared with TRBD1. CDR3 length: 14 residues. CDR1 SGHTA and CDR2 FQGNSA come from the germline V gene. Trimming at V came to 5 bases and at J to 5 bases, leaving 4 bases not matched to a gene. The CDR3: CASSQGQGYQPQHF. For the CDR3, the DNA is TGTGCCAGCAGCCAAGGACAGGGGTATCAGCCCCAGCATTTT.